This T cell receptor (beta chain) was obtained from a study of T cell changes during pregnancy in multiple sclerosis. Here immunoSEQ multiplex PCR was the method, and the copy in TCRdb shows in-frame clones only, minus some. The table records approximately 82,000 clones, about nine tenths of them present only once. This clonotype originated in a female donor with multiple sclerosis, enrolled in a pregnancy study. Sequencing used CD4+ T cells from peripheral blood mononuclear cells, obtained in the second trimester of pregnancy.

CDR3 nucleotide sequence: TGTGCCAGTACCGGGACACCGAACACTGAAGCTTTCTTT. It translates to CASTGTPNTEAFF. This rearrangement joins TRBV28 to TRBJ1-1, with D tentatively TRBD1 (6 bases). The CDR3 is 13 amino acids. Per germline, CDR1 MDHEN and CDR2 SYDVKM. With 9 bases removed from V and 1 base from J, the gap between germline ends came to 12 bases.